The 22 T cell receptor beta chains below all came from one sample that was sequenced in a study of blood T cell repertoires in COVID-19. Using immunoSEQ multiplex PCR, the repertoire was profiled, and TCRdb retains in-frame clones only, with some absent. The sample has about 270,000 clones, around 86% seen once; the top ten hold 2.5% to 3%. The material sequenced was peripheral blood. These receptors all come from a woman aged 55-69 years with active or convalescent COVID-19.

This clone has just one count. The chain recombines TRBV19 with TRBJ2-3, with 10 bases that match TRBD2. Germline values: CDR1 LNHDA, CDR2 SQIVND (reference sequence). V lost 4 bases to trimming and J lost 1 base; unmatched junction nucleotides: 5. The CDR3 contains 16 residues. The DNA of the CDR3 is TGTGCCAGTAGTAGGGCTAGCGGGGGAGGCACAGATACGCAGTATTTT. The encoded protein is CASSRASGGGTDTQYF.

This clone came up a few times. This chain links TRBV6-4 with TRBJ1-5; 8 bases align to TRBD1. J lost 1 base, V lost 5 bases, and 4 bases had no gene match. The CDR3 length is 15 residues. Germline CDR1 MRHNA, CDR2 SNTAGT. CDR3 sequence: CASSPQGASNQPQHF. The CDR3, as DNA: TGTGCCAGCAGTCCCCAGGGGGCGAGCAATCAGCCCCAGCATTTT.

CDR3 sequence reads: CASSLTGNTEAFF. CDR3 nucleotides: TGTGCCAGCAGCCTGACAGGGAACACTGAAGCTTTCTTT. The chain is built from TRBV7-2 and TRBJ1-1; a possible D gene is TRBD1 (6 bases). CDR3 length: 13 residues. The ends were cut back, 5 bases at V and 1 base at J, with 8 bases in the middle. The germline V gene has CDR1 SGHTA and CDR2 FQGNSA.

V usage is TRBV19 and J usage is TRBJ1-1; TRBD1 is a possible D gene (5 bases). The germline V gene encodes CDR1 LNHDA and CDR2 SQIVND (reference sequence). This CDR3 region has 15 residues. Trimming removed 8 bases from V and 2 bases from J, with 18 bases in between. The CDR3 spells CASGSRGTDNTEAFF. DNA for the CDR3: TGTGCCAGTGGTTCCCGGGGGACGGATAACACTGAAGCTTTCTTT. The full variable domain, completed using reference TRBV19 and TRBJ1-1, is DGGITQSPKYLFRKEGQNVTLSCEQNLNHDAMYWYRQDPGQGLRLIYYSQIVNDFQKGDIAEGYSVSREKKESFPLTVTSAQKNPTAFYLCASGSRGTDNTEAFFGQGTRLTVV.

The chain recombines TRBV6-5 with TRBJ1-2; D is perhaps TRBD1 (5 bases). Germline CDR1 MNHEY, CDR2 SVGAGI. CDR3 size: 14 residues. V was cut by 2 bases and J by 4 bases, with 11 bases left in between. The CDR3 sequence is CASSYAGPSYGYTF. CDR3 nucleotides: TGTGCCAGCAGTTACGCGGGACCGTCCTATGGCTACACCTTC.

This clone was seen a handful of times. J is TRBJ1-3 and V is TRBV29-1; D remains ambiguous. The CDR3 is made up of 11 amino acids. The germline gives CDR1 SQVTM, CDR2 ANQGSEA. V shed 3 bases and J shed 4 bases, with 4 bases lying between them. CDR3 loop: CSVERGNTIYF. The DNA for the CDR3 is TGCAGCGTTGAGCGAGGAAACACCATATATTTT.

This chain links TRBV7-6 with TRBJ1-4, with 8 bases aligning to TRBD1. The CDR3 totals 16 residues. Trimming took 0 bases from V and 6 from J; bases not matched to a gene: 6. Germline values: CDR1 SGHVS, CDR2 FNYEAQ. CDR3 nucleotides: TGTGCCAGCAGCTTAGCGTACATGGGACAGGATGAAAAACTGTTTTTT. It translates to CASSLAYMGQDEKLFF.

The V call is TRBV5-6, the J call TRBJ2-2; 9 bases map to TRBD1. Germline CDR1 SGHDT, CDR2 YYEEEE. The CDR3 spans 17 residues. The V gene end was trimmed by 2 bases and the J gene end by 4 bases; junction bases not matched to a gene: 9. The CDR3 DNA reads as TGTGCCAGCAGCTTAGGGGGACAGGGCGGGAGCACCGGGGAGCTGTTTTTT. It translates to CASSLGGQGGSTGELFF.

The CDR3 spells CASSRLAGGSYEQYF. CDR3 in DNA: TGTGCCAGCAGTCGTCTAGCGGGGGGTTCGTACGAGCAGTACTTC. The gene calls are TRBV5-6 and TRBJ2-7, with TRBD2 matching over 11 bases. Germline V gives CDR1 SGHDT, CDR2 YYEEEE. V was clipped by 5 bases and J by 4 bases; unmatched bases: 8. There are 15 residues in the CDR3.

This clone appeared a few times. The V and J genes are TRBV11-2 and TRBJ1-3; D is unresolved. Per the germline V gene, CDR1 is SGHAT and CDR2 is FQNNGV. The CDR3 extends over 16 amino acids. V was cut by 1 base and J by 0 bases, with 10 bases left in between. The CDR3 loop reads CASSLVRGASGNTIYF. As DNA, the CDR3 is TGTGCCAGCAGCTTAGTCCGGGGTGCCTCTGGAAACACCATATATTTT.

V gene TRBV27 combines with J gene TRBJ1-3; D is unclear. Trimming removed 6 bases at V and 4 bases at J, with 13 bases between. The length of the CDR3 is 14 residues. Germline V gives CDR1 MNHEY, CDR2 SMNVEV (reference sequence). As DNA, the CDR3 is TGTGCCAGCAGATTGACTGGAACCGGAAACACCATATATTTT. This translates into CASRLTGTGNTIYF.

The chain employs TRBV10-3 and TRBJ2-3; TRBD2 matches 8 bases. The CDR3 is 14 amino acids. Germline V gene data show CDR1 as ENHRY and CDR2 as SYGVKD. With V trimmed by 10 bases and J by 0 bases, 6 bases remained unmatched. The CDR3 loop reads CASSRGGSTDTQYF. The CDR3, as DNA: TGTGCCAGTAGTCGCGGGGGGAGCACAGATACGCAGTATTTT.

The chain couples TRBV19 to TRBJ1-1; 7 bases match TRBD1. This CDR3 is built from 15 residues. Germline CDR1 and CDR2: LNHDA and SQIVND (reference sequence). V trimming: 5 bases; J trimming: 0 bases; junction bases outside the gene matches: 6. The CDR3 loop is CASSGGDSMNTEAFF. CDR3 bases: TGTGCCAGTAGTGGCGGGGACAGCATGAACACTGAAGCTTTCTTT.

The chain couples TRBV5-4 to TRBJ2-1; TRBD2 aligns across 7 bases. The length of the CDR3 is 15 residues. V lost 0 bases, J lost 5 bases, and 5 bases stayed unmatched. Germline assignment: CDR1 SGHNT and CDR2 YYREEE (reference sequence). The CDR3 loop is CASSLAGGANNEQFF. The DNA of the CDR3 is TGTGCCAGCAGCTTGGCGGGAGGCGCCAACAATGAGCAGTTCTTC.

In DNA, the CDR3 is TGTGCCAGCAGTTCGGGTTTTTTGTGGTACGAGCAGTACTTC. Its translation is CASSSGFLWYEQYF. J is TRBJ2-7 and V is TRBV6-5; D not resolved. The germline CDR1 and CDR2 sequences are MNHEY and SVGAGI. The CDR3 runs 14 residues. The ends were cut back, 4 bases at V and 4 bases at J, with 14 bases in the middle.

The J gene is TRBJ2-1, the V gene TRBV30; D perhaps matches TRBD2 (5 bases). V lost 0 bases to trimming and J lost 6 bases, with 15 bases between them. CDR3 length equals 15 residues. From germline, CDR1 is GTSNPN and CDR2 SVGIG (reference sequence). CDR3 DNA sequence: TGTGCCTGGAGTGTCGGGCTAGCCGCGCTCAATGAGCAGTTCTTC. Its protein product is CAWSVGLAALNEQFF.

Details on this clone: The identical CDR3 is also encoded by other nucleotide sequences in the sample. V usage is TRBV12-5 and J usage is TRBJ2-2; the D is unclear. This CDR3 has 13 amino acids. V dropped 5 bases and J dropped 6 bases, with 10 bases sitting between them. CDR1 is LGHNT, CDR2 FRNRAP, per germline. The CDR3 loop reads CASGLSQSGELFF. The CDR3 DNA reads TGTGCTAGTGGTCTCTCACAGTCCGGGGAGCTGTTTTTT.

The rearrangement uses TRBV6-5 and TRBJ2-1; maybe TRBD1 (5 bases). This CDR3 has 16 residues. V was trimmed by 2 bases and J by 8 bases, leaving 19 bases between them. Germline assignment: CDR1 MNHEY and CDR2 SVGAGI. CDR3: CASSYLESRANHEQFF. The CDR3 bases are TGTGCCAGCAGTTACCTAGAGAGCAGGGCCAACCATGAGCAGTTCTTC.

The CDR3 DNA is TGTGCCAGCAGCCCGTTCAGGGACTCGGCCAGGCATGAGCAGTTCTTC. It codes for CASSPFRDSARHEQFF. The chain combines TRBV9 with TRBJ2-1; a weak D match, TRBD2 (6 bases). V lost 4 bases and J 8 bases, leaving 22 bases between the germline ends. The CDR3 sequence is 16 residues long. Per germline, CDR1 SGDLS and CDR2 YYNGEE.

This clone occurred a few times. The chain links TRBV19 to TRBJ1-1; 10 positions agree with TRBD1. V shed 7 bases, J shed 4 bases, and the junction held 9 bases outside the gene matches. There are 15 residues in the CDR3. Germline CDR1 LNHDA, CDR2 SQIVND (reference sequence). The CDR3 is CASMAARTGGTEAFF. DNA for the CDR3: TGTGCCAGTATGGCCGCTAGGACAGGGGGCACTGAAGCTTTCTTT.

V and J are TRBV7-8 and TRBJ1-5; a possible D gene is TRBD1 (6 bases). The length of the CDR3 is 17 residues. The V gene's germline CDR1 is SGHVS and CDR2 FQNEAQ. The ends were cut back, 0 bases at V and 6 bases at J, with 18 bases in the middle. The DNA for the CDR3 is TGTGCCAGCAGCTTAGCGGGGGCAGGGGCCCGAGGTCAGCCCCAGCATTTT. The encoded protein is CASSLAGAGARGQPQHF.

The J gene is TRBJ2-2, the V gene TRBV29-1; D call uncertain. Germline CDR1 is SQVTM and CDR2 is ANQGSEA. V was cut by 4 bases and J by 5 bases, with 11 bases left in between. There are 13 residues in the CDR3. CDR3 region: CSVAYRSTGELFF. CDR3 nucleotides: TGCAGCGTTGCATATAGGAGTACCGGGGAGCTGTTTTTT.